The 19 T cell receptor beta chains below were found in one sample sequenced in a study of Graves' ophthalmopathy and Graves' hyperthyroidism. Transcripts of RNA were the source for amplifying TCR beta CDR3 regions. The first-round RT-PCR employed HTBI primers together with the Qiagen OneStep RT-PCR kit. A multiplex PCR was then performed as the second round. TCRdb passed the multiplex PCR reads through MiXCR, listing each CDR3 protein once. Of some 39,000 distinct CDR3 sequences listed, around half are singletons. The sequencing input was peripheral blood. These TCRs come from an adult woman with stable Graves' hyperthyroidism.

This clonotype has at least ten counts. This chain joins TRBV28 and TRBJ1-2; D is undetermined. The CDR3 has 12 amino acids. The germline CDR1 and CDR2 sequences are MDHEN and SYDVKM. V lost 7 bases to trimming and J lost 8 bases, with 14 bases between them. The CDR3 nucleotides read TGTGCCAGCAACAACGGTCCCAGCGGCTACACCTTC. Translated: CASNNGPSGYTF.

This clonotype was seen once. This chain connects TRBV2 to TRBJ1-5; D not certain. CDR3 length: 15 residues. V lost 2 bases and J 0 bases, leaving 8 bases between the germline ends. Looked up from germline, CDR1 is SNHLY and CDR2 is FYNNEI. In nucleotides, the CDR3 is TGTGCCAGCAGTGAAATAGTCTATAGCAATCAGCCCCAGCATTTT. The encoded protein is CASSEIVYSNQPQHF.

This clonotype occurred many times. The rearrangement links TRBV12-3 or TRBV12-4 to TRBJ2-7; 10 nucleotides match TRBD1. J gave up 0 bases and V 5 bases, and 7 bases lay outside the gene matches. This CDR3 is 16 amino acids long. The CDR3 region is CASSQRRTGGSYEQYF. The CDR3 DNA follows: TGTGCCAGCAGTCAACGCCGGACAGGGGGCTCCTACGAGCAGTACTTC.

The chain is built from TRBV19 and TRBJ2-2, with 8 bases that match TRBD1. J gave up 2 bases and V 3 bases, and 5 bases lay outside the gene matches. This CDR3 contains 16 residues. CDR1 and CDR2 (germline): LNHDA, SQIVND (reference sequence). Written as DNA, the CDR3 is TGTGCCAGTAGTATTCCCGCAGGGGGCAACACCGGGGAGCTGTTTTTT. Translation gives CASSIPAGGNTGELFF.

The chain combines TRBV20-1 with TRBJ2-7, with 11 bases identical to TRBD2. Germline V gives CDR1 DFQATT, CDR2 SNEGSKA (reference sequence). The CDR3 consists of 15 residues. V lost 6 bases, J lost 0 bases, and 7 bases stayed unmatched. The CDR3 sequence is CSARMTSGTSYEQYF. The CDR3 DNA follows: TGCAGTGCCAGGATGACTAGCGGGACCTCCTACGAGCAGTACTTC.

The V and J genes are TRBV6-5 and TRBJ1-5; D perhaps matches TRBD1 (5 bases). The V and J ends lost 7 bases and 2 bases respectively, with 9 bases between them. Germline CDR1 MNHEY, CDR2 SVGAGI. The CDR3 has 13 amino acids. CDR3 region: CASTDSGNQPQHF. DNA for the CDR3: TGTGCCAGCACTGACAGCGGCAATCAGCCCCAGCATTTT.

The chain employs TRBV20-1 and TRBJ2-7; D may be TRBD1 or TRBD2 (5 bases each). V lost 6 bases to trimming and J lost 3 bases, with 24 bases between them. The CDR3 has 16 amino acids. Germline V CDR1 and CDR2: DFQATT, SNEGSKA (reference sequence). The CDR3 protein is CSATSAGAYPHYEQYF. The CDR3, as DNA: TGCAGTGCCACCAGTGCCGGGGCCTATCCCCACTACGAGCAGTACTTC.

At least ten counts were recorded for this clonotype. The chain employs TRBV7-2 and TRBJ1-5; D unresolved. Germline V gives CDR1 SGHTA, CDR2 FQGNSA. V lost 1 base and J lost 10, with 8 bases in between. CDR3 length: 12 amino acids. The CDR3 DNA is TGTGCCAGCAGCTTAGGGGGTAAACCCCAGCATTTT. Residues: CASSLGGKPQHF.

This clonotype appeared many times. CDR3 protein: CASSQDFRGTGELFF. Written as DNA, the CDR3 is TGCGCCAGCAGCCAAGATTTCCGAGGGACCGGGGAGCTGTTTTTT. The J gene is TRBJ2-2, the V gene TRBV4-1; perhaps TRBD2 as D (5 bases). CDR3 size: 15 residues. Germline CDR1 and CDR2: MGHRA and YSYEKL. V was pared by 0 bases and J by 5 bases, with 10 bases between.

This clonotype was picked up many times. The chain is built from TRBV6-5 and TRBJ2-3, with 9 nucleotides matching TRBD2. Germline CDR1 and CDR2: MNHEY and SVGAGI. There are 14 residues in the CDR3. V shed 6 bases, J shed 5 bases, and the junction held 6 bases outside the gene matches. CDR3: CASRGGRAVDTQYF. The CDR3 DNA reads as TGTGCCAGCAGGGGCGGGAGGGCCGTAGATACGCAGTATTTT.

The chain carries TRBV2 and TRBJ2-7, with 11 bases that match TRBD1. The trim removed 7 bases at V and 2 bases at J, leaving 1 base unmatched. The CDR3 length is 13 residues. Germline V gives CDR1 SNHLY, CDR2 FYNNEI. The chain's CDR3 is CASTDRGPYEQYF. CDR3 bases: TGTGCCAGCACGGACAGGGGGCCCTACGAGCAGTACTTC.

CDR3 in DNA: TGTGCCAGCAGCGTCCAGTCCAGGGGGACTAATCAGCCCCAGCATTTT. Amino acid sequence: CASSVQSRGTNQPQHF. The rearrangement links TRBV9 to TRBJ1-5, with TRBD1 matching 7 bases. V lost 2 bases and J lost 4; bases outside the gene matches: 9. Germline V gene sequence: CDR1 SGDLS, CDR2 YYNGEE. The CDR3 runs to 16 residues.

The rearrangement joins TRBV10-1 to TRBJ2-7; 11 bases align to TRBD1. The J segment lost 2 bases and the V segment lost 8 bases, leaving 11 bases of the junction unmatched. This CDR3 region has 16 residues. CDR1 is WNHNN and CDR2 is SYGVQD in the germline V gene (reference sequence). The CDR3 reads CASHPTWDRGTYEQYF. CDR3 bases: TGCGCCAGCCATCCAACCTGGGACAGGGGGACCTACGAGCAGTACTTC.

This clonotype was found many times. The chain joins TRBV7-6 to TRBJ1-5; 9 nucleotides align to TRBD1. The V gene's germline CDR1 is SGHVS and CDR2 FNYEAQ. The CDR3 contains 13 residues. J was trimmed by 6 bases and V by 3 bases; bases with no gene match: 0. The CDR3 is CASSLDRGQPQHF. In DNA form, the CDR3 reads TGTGCCAGCAGCTTGGACAGGGGTCAGCCCCAGCATTTT.

As concerns this clonotype: Its ends do not fully match the called genes, so a read error is possible. This sequence joins TRBV2 and TRBJ1-2, with D possibly matching TRBD1 (5 bases). Germline V gene lookup returns CDR1 SNHLY and CDR2 FYNNEI. The CDR3 loop spans 14 amino acids. This CDR3 reads CASSPGDVDYGYAF. The CDR3 DNA reads as TGTGCCAGCTCACCTGGGGACGTTGACTATGGCTACGCCTTC.

This clonotype was detected many times. The rearrangement uses TRBV9 and TRBJ2-7, with D unclear. V lost 4 bases, J lost 0 bases, and 14 bases lay in between. The CDR3 loop spans 15 amino acids. CDR1 and CDR2 from the germline V gene are SGDLS and YYNGEE. The CDR3 DNA sequence: TGTGCCAGCAGCTCTCTCGAGTTGAGCTCCTACGAGCAGTACTTC. This codes for CASSSLELSSYEQYF.

CDR3: CATSRARRADEQYF. The CDR3 nucleotides read TGTGCCACCAGCAGAGCCCGGCGGGCGGACGAGCAGTACTTC. This chain joins TRBV15 and TRBJ2-7; a possible D gene is TRBD2 (5 bases). Between the trimmed V and J ends, which lost 1 base and 5 bases, there was a span of 12 bases. Germline V gene sequence: CDR1 LNHNV, CDR2 YYDKDF (reference sequence). CDR3 length: 14 amino acids.

This clonotype was seen many times. The chain is built from TRBV10-3 and TRBJ2-2, with 9 bases that match TRBD2. J lost 5 bases, V lost 5 bases, and 6 bases had no gene match. The CDR3 covers 15 residues. Germline CDR1 and CDR2: ENHRY and SYGVKD. In DNA form, the CDR3 reads TGTGCCATCAGTTGGGGACTAGCTGGAACCGGGGAGCTGTTTTTT. As protein: CAISWGLAGTGELFF.

This clonotype was recorded at least ten times. The chain employs TRBV12-3 or TRBV12-4 and TRBJ1-2; TRBD1 is a possible D gene (5 bases). V was trimmed by 10 bases and J by 3 bases, leaving 15 bases between them. The CDR3 contains 13 residues. The CDR3 DNA reads TGTGCCACCCTCGAGGCAGGGCACTATGGCTACACCTTC. Its translation is CATLEAGHYGYTF.